One sample yielded the 30 T cell receptor beta chains listed below, sequenced in a study of blood T cell repertoires in COVID-19. Repertoires were generated with immunoSEQ multiplex PCR, while TCRdb's copy carries only in-frame clones and drops some. The data hold about 200,000 clones, with 80% to 85% observed a single time. Sequencing was done on a sample of peripheral blood. The origin of the receptors is an elderly woman with COVID-19, enrolled during active disease.

The rearrangement links TRBV6-2 or TRBV6-3 to TRBJ2-1, with TRBD1 as a possible D gene (5 bases). V was shortened by 4 bases and J by 4 bases, with 14 bases between the two germline ends. Germline V CDR1 and CDR2: MNHEY, SVGEGT. The CDR3 has 15 residues. DNA for the CDR3: TGTGCCAGCAGTTTACAGGAACTGGTATACAATGAGCAGTTCTTC. This translates into CASSLQELVYNEQFF.

Relative to its sample, this clone is medium-sized. CDR3 in amino acids: CASSPYSTSYEQYF. In DNA, the CDR3 is TGTGCCAGCTCACCGTACAGTACCTCCTACGAGCAGTACTTC. The genes are TRBV18 and TRBJ2-7, with D unresolved. This CDR3 has 14 residues. V was clipped by 3 bases and J by 0 bases, with 9 bases between them. Looked up from germline, CDR1 is KGHSH and CDR2 is LQKENI.

The gene calls are TRBV1 and TRBJ2-1; the table's D gene call, TRBD2, was not cross checked with the DNA. TRBV1 is a pseudogene segment. This CDR3 region has 15 residues. CDR3 loop: CTSSPGLAGYNEQFF. DNA of the CDR3: TGCACCAGCAGCCCGGGACTAGCGGGGTACAATGAGCAGTTCTTC.

The V gene is TRBV10-3, the J gene TRBJ1-3; 9 bases line up with TRBD1. In germline, CDR1 is ENHRY, CDR2 SYGVKD. J was trimmed by 1 base and V by 5 bases; bases with no gene match: 6. This CDR3 spans 16 amino acids. The CDR3 region is CAISKTGGNSGNTIYF. The CDR3 DNA follows: TGTGCCATCAGTAAGACAGGGGGTAATTCTGGAAACACCATATATTTT.

The rearrangement links TRBV3-1 (or the pseudogene TRBV3-2) to TRBJ2-3; TRBD2 is a possible D gene (5 bases). The CDR3 totals 12 residues. Germline V gene sequence: CDR1 LGHDT, CDR2 YNNKEL (reference sequence). Trimming took 5 bases from V and 8 from J, leaving 11 bases between them. The DNA for the CDR3 is TGTGCCAGCAGCTATGAGCGGCTTACGCAGTATTTT. Translated: CASSYERLTQYF.

The V and J genes are TRBV18 and TRBJ1-6; 8 nucleotides align to TRBD1. Germline trimming cut 2 bases from V and 6 bases from J; bases unmatched to any gene: 6. Germline V gene sequence: CDR1 KGHSH, CDR2 LQKENI. The CDR3 is 16 residues long. CDR3 amino acids: CASSPMDRAINSPLHF. The DNA for the CDR3 is TGTGCCAGCTCACCAATGGACAGGGCCATTAATTCACCCCTCCACTTT.

The rearrangement links TRBV30 to TRBJ1-1, with 7 positions matching TRBD1. Germline V lookup: CDR1 GTSNPN, CDR2 SVGIG (reference sequence). The CDR3 spans 14 residues. The V and J ends lost 8 bases and 2 bases, in that order; junction bases with no gene match: 11. DNA for the CDR3: TGTGCCCGGCAAGGGGGCAAGGGAAACACTGAAGCTTTCTTT. Translation gives CARQGGKGNTEAFF. Supplemented by reference TRBV30 and TRBJ1-1, the full variable domain reads SQTIHQWPATLVQPVGSPLSLECTVEGTSNPNLYWYRQAAGRGLQLLFYSVGIGQISSEVPQNLSASRPQDRQFILSSKKLLLSDSGFYLCARQGGKGNTEAFFGQGTRLTVV.

The rearrangement links TRBV5-1 to TRBJ2-5; 11 bases are a match to TRBD2. Germline lookup yields CDR1 SGHRS and CDR2 YFSETQ. Unmatched junction bases numbered 3, after V lost 3 bases and J lost 2 bases. The CDR3 is 15 residues long. The CDR3 sequence: CASSWGLADQETQYF. Written as DNA, the CDR3 is TGCGCCAGCAGCTGGGGACTAGCGGATCAAGAGACCCAGTACTTC.

This clone was seen only once. This chain links TRBV7-9 with TRBJ1-2, with TRBD1 matching 9 bases. V shed 3 bases, J shed 2 bases, and the junction held 10 bases outside the gene matches. This CDR3 contains 17 residues. CDR1 SEHNR and CDR2 FQNEAQ come from the germline V gene (reference sequence). The chain's CDR3 is CASSFLFMTGGNYGYTF. CDR3 in DNA: TGTGCCAGCAGCTTTTTGTTCATGACAGGGGGAAACTATGGCTACACCTTC.

V usage is TRBV30 and J usage is TRBJ1-2; no definite D call. With 3 bases removed from V and 2 bases from J, the gap between germline ends came to 10 bases. The CDR3 is 13 amino acids. Germline V lookup: CDR1 GTSNPN, CDR2 SVGIG (reference sequence). The CDR3 DNA reads as TGTGCCTGGAGCCGGACGGGGAACTATGGCTACACCTTC. Translating it yields CAWSRTGNYGYTF.

The rearrangement joins TRBV28 to TRBJ1-3; D gene uncertain. CDR1 and CDR2 (germline): MDHEN, SYDVKM. The CDR3 runs 16 residues. V lost 1 base and J lost 0, with 10 bases in between. Here the CDR3 DNA reads TGTGCCAGCAGTTTATCCGACGGACTCTCTGGAAACACCATATATTTT. Translated, it gives CASSLSDGLSGNTIYF.

The chain recombines TRBV28 with TRBJ1-5; D is possibly TRBD1 (5 bases). CDR3 length equals 13 residues. The V end lost 7 bases, the J end lost 7 bases, and 14 bases lay between the germline ends. Germline V gene lookup returns CDR1 MDHEN and CDR2 SYDVKM. The CDR3 spells CASKGRVKQPQHF. CDR3 coding DNA: TGTGCCAGCAAGGGGAGGGTAAAACAGCCCCAGCATTTT.

The V and J genes are TRBV23-1 and TRBJ2-1; D call uncertain. TRBV23-1 belongs to the ORF category, with a function that is uncertain. The CDR3 spans 12 residues. Deletions cut 6 bases from V and 5 bases from J, with 8 bases between. For the CDR3, the DNA is TGCGCCAGCAGGGGCCCCAACAATGAGCAGTTCTTC. It encodes CASRGPNNEQFF.

This clone has only a few counts. The V gene is TRBV7-9, the J gene TRBJ1-4, with TRBD1 matching 10 bases. The junction had 4 bases not matched to a gene; V was cut back by 7 bases and J by 5 bases. The CDR3 is 14 residues long. Germline loops: CDR1 SEHNR, CDR2 FQNEAQ (reference sequence). The CDR3: CASTRTGGNEKLFF. Here the CDR3 DNA reads TGTGCCAGCACCCGGACAGGGGGAAATGAAAAACTGTTTTTT.

In nucleotides, the CDR3 is TGTGCCAGTAGTGCCTCCGACAGGTTTCGCTACACCTTC. It is translated as CASSASDRFRYTF. V usage is TRBV19 and J usage is TRBJ1-2; possible D gene TRBD1, 6 bases. CDR3 size: 13 residues. Germline loops: CDR1 LNHDA, CDR2 SQIVND (reference sequence). The V end lost 5 bases, the J end lost 9 bases, and 16 bases lay between the germline ends.

This clone was recorded only once. The chain recombines TRBV20-1 with TRBJ2-1; TRBD2 matches at 13 bases. In germline, CDR1 is DFQATT, CDR2 SNEGSKA (reference sequence). The length of the CDR3 is 16 residues. V was clipped by 3 bases and J by 5 bases; unmatched bases: 7. CDR3 region: CSASDRLAGGNNEQFF. CDR3 coding DNA: TGCAGTGCTAGTGACCGACTAGCGGGAGGCAACAATGAGCAGTTCTTC.

The rearrangement uses TRBV4-2 and TRBJ2-5; 10 positions match TRBD2. The germline V gene encodes CDR1 LGHNA and CDR2 YNFKEQ. V dropped 3 bases and J dropped 3; count of bases not matched to a gene: 10. This CDR3 spans 17 amino acids. The CDR3 reads CASSHGGASGGEETQYF. In DNA, the CDR3 is TGTGCCAGCAGCCACGGGGGGGCTAGCGGGGGTGAAGAGACCCAGTACTTC.

This chain joins TRBV7-9 and TRBJ1-1; D is undetermined. Deletions cut 4 bases from V and 5 bases from J, with 11 bases between. Per the germline V gene, CDR1 is SEHNR and CDR2 is FQNEAQ (reference sequence). This CDR3 is 13 amino acids long. The CDR3, as DNA: TGTGCCAGCAGCTCCTATCTCGATACTGAAGCTTTCTTT. Translated: CASSSYLDTEAFF.

This clone was seen a handful of times. The chain carries TRBV28 and TRBJ1-4; the D is unclear. V dropped 5 bases and J dropped 4 bases, with 11 bases sitting between them. The V gene's germline CDR1 is MDHEN and CDR2 SYDVKM. The CDR3 is 14 residues long. In nucleotides, the CDR3 is TGTGCCAGCAGTCCCAATTCGGTTAATGAAAAACTGTTTTTT. It codes for CASSPNSVNEKLFF.

This clone was seen more than once but under ten times. The rearrangement links TRBV27 to TRBJ1-2, with a weak D call TRBD1 (6 bases). With 5 bases removed from V and 3 bases from J, the gap between germline ends came to 19 bases. The CDR3 sequence is 16 residues long. In germline, CDR1 is MNHEY, CDR2 SMNVEV (reference sequence). The CDR3 protein is CASSTGLGGRHYGYTF. The CDR3 coding sequence is TGTGCCAGCAGTACCGGGTTGGGGGGGCGCCACTATGGCTACACCTTC.

The V call is TRBV23-1, the J call TRBJ2-5; TRBD2 is a possible D gene (6 bases). TRBV23-1 is labeled an ORF, and its function is uncertain. The CDR3 loop spans 17 amino acids. Trimming took 8 bases from V and 4 from J, leaving 26 bases between them. Here the CDR3 reads CASQPLSLRLGLETQYF. The CDR3, as DNA: TGCGCCAGCCAGCCGCTGTCCCTCAGACTAGGCCTAGAGACCCAGTACTTC.

The gene calls are TRBV18 and TRBJ1-1; TRBD1 agrees at 8 bases. The CDR3 is 13 amino acids. CDR1 and CDR2 from the germline V gene are KGHSH and LQKENI. The ends lost 3 bases at V and 4 bases at J; junction bases unmatched: 1. Here the CDR3 reads CASSPTGVTEAFF. The CDR3, as DNA: TGTGCCAGCTCACCGACAGGGGTCACTGAAGCTTTCTTT.

The chain joins TRBV7-9 to TRBJ1-2; D unresolved. V was trimmed by 6 bases and J by 7 bases, leaving 18 bases between them. The CDR3 covers 14 residues. CDR1 and CDR2 from the germline V gene are SEHNR and FQNEAQ (reference sequence). This CDR3 is CASSYDSSALGYTF. CDR3 in DNA: TGTGCCAGCAGTTATGACTCCTCGGCGCTTGGCTACACCTTC.

This sequence joins TRBV3-1 (or the pseudogene TRBV3-2) and TRBJ1-2; D possibly corresponds to TRBD1 (5 bases). V lost 1 base and J lost 4, with 10 bases in between. The germline CDR1 and CDR2 sequences are LGHDT and YNNKEL (reference sequence). The CDR3 spans 14 residues. The CDR3 bases are TGTGCCAGCAGCCAAGGTGACAGCTTCTATGGCTACACCTTC. This gives the protein CASSQGDSFYGYTF.

The chain uses TRBV6-5 and TRBJ1-5; D uncertain. Germline V gene data show CDR1 as MNHEY and CDR2 as SVGAGI. CDR3 length: 13 amino acids. Trimming cost V 2 bases and J 7 bases, with 9 bases left between them. CDR3 sequence (DNA): TGTGCCAGCAGTTACGGCCCCGTCCAGCCCCAGCATTTT. This gives the protein CASSYGPVQPQHF.

The chain couples TRBV27 to TRBJ2-1; TRBD2 matches at 11 bases. This CDR3 comprises 16 residues. V shed 6 bases and J 3 bases; nucleotides not matched to a gene: 7. The germline V gene encodes CDR1 MNHEY and CDR2 SMNVEV (reference sequence). CDR3 DNA: TGTGCCAGCAGAACACTAGCGGGGGAGGTCTACAATGAGCAGTTCTTC. Its protein product is CASRTLAGEVYNEQFF.

The chain is built from TRBV19 and TRBJ1-4; tentative D call: TRBD1 (6 bases). The V end was cut by 5 bases, the J end by 5 bases, with 12 bases between. The CDR3 loop spans 14 amino acids. In germline, CDR1 is LNHDA, CDR2 SQIVND (reference sequence). CDR3 in DNA: TGTGCCAGTAGTCTCCGGGACAAGAATGAAAAACTGTTTTTT. Encoded protein: CASSLRDKNEKLFF.

This clone was recorded once. V and J are TRBV19 and TRBJ1-1; maybe TRBD1 (6 bases). V was clipped by 3 bases and J by 5 bases, with 13 bases between them. The germline V gene encodes CDR1 LNHDA and CDR2 SQIVND (reference sequence). This CDR3 spans 14 amino acids. CDR3 DNA: TGTGCCAGTAGTATCACCAGGGGAGGGACTGAAGCTTTCTTT. Its protein product is CASSITRGGTEAFF.

Only one count was recorded for this clone. V and J are TRBV6-5 and TRBJ2-4, with 10 bases matching TRBD2. CDR3 size: 15 residues. V dropped 6 bases and J dropped 9; count of bases not matched to a gene: 11. Per the germline V gene, CDR1 is MNHEY and CDR2 is SVGAGI. CDR3 amino acids: CASRRAGGAQGIQYF. The CDR3 DNA follows: TGTGCCAGCAGGAGAGCGGGAGGGGCCCAGGGCATTCAGTACTTC.

The gene calls are TRBV11-3 and TRBJ2-1, with 7 bases matching TRBD1. Per the germline V gene, CDR1 is SGHNT and CDR2 is YENEEA. This CDR3 has 15 residues. Trimming removed 4 bases from V and 7 bases from J; junction bases left unmatched: 10. This chain's CDR3 is CASSSSPKTGNEQFF. CDR3 nucleotide sequence: TGTGCCAGCAGCTCCAGCCCCAAGACAGGGAATGAGCAGTTCTTC. The whole variable domain, remainder taken from reference TRBV11-3 and TRBJ2-1, is EAGVVQSPRYKIIEKKQPVAFWCNPISGHNTLYWYLQNLGQGPELLIRYENEEAVDDSQLPKDRFSAERLKGVDSTLKIQPAELGDSAVYLCASSSSPKTGNEQFFGPGTRLTVL.